This is a list of T cell receptor beta chains from one sample in a study of T-cell reconstitution after alpha-beta-depleted transplantation in children. TCRdb reprocessed the PCR reads via MiXCR and lists one record per CDR3 protein. The sample holds a few hundred thousand distinct CDR3 sequences, 10% to 15% seen once. The sample in question was PBMCs, mostly from graft donor cells, obtained 360 days after TCRalphabeta/CD19-depleted stem cell transplant. The receptors shown here come from a male patient between 5 and 17 years old who had a stem cell transplant for acute myeloid leukemia, so the T cells may come from the graft donor. Both conserved end residues are part of each CDR3. Fields, in order: D gene, V gene, J gene, CDR3 protein. D genes are given only for firm matches.

NA	TRBV7-6	TRBJ1-6	CASSLVRNYNSPLHF
TRBD1	TRBV12-3/TRBV12-4	TRBJ1-5	CASSLVTGRNQPQHF
TRBD2	TRBV15	TRBJ2-3	CATSRRLADTDTQYF
TRBD1	TRBV5-8	TRBJ2-7	CASRYRGKFVYEQYF
NA	TRBV20-1	TRBJ2-3	CSARVGTGTDTQYF
NA	TRBV7-9	TRBJ2-1	CASSLVRRNEQFF
NA	TRBV29-1	TRBJ2-7	CSVEQGEQYF
TRBD2	TRBV10-3	TRBJ2-5	CAISEGIAGEGQETQYF
NA	TRBV7-2	TRBJ2-5	CASSLEARAETQYF
TRBD2	TRBV11-1	TRBJ2-7	CASSLDAPAGGGYEQYF
TRBD2	TRBV29-1	TRBJ2-7	CSVSLAGYEQYF
TRBD2	TRBV30	TRBJ2-1	CAGQGTSGRNEQFF
TRBD2	TRBV14	TRBJ2-1	CASSQDILAGYNEQFF
NA	TRBV30	TRBJ2-3	CAWSGDTQYF
NA	TRBV6-6	TRBJ2-1	CASRIRGENEQFF
TRBD2	TRBV20-1	TRBJ2-7	CSARVAPTSGVFEQYF
TRBD1	TRBV20-1	TRBJ2-7	CSARYRGTYEQYF
NA	TRBV4-2	TRBJ2-3	CASSQEAGSSTDTQYF
TRBD2	TRBV18	TRBJ2-3	CASSLAGASDTQYF
NA	TRBV20-1	TRBJ1-5	CSANRVVGQPQHF
TRBD2	TRBV14	TRBJ2-1	CASSQGRTSGAPRPNEQFF
TRBD2	TRBV6-1	TRBJ2-4	CASSLSGTSWENIQYF
TRBD2	TRBV5-1	TRBJ2-1	CASSPGGLAGNEQFF
NA	TRBV7-2	TRBJ2-7	CASSSGPHYEQYF
NA	TRBV10-3	TRBJ2-1	CAISDAGNEQFF
NA	TRBV2	TRBJ2-1	CASSERAAYNEQFF
NA	TRBV30	TRBJ2-1	CACFRGGPNEQFF
TRBD2	TRBV18	TRBJ2-7	CASSEQAGRTYEQYF
TRBD2	TRBV7-3	TRBJ2-1	CASSLRRGTSPYNEQFF
NA	TRBV6-2/TRBV6-3	TRBJ2-1	CASRVFSSYNEQFF
TRBD2	TRBV11-2	TRBJ2-1	CASSQAASGLSSYNEQFF
NA	TRBV2	TRBJ2-3	CASRWAENGDTQYF
TRBD1	TRBV29-1	TRBJ2-2	CSVRQGPNTGELFF
NA	TRBV21-1	TRBJ2-2	CASSQGLGRVHDGELFF
NA	TRBV9	TRBJ2-5	CASSVGFGETQYF
NA	TRBV20-1	TRBJ1-5	CSAPTYPRQENQPQHF
NA	TRBV29-1	TRBJ2-7	CSVVPTWGTYEQYF
NA	TRBV3-1	TRBJ2-7	CASSRGVYEQYF
NA	TRBV6-5	TRBJ1-5	CASSSLRGNQPQHF
TRBD1	TRBV28	TRBJ2-7	CASIRTGSLSYEQYF
NA	TRBV7-2	TRBJ1-3	CASSAGAQAIYF
NA	TRBV7-2	TRBJ2-7	CASSLAGPVSYEQYF
NA	TRBV28	TRBJ2-7	CASSLDSLYEQYF
NA	TRBV29-1	TRBJ2-5	CSVVWIETQYF
NA	TRBV2	TRBJ2-5	CASTRTQETQYF
NA	TRBV7-8	TRBJ1-5	CASSKRGGYSNQPQHF